The 6 T cell receptor beta chains listed next were all sequenced from one sample in a study of OX40 agonist ivuxolimab in advanced cancers. The library relied on the immunoSEQ multiplex PCR assay. In its TCRdb copy, this immuneACCESS table keeps in-frame sequences only and misses some clones. Where compared with another copy, unresolved V genes explain less than half of these, and the others have no known cause. The sample table contains under 90,000 clones; only one count was recorded for 75% to 90% of them. 0.22% of the sample goes to the ten largest clones. This material consisted of CD4+ or CD8+ T cells sorted from blood, taken in a trial of the OX40 agonist ivuxolimab. The receptors derive from an adult with an advanced solid tumor such as melanoma, head and neck, liver or kidney cancer.

DNA of the CDR3: TGTGCCAGCTTCGACAGGGGCATCATCTACAATGAGCAGTTCTTC. Amino acids: CASFDRGIIYNEQFF. The rearrangement joins TRBV7-9 to TRBJ2-1, with TRBD1 matching over 8 bases. Germline V gene lookup returns CDR1 SEHNR and CDR2 FQNEAQ (reference sequence). This CDR3 is built from 15 residues. V trimming: 8 bases; J trimming: 3 bases; junction bases outside the gene matches: 9.

The CDR3 DNA reads as TGCGCCAGCAGCCTCCGGCAGGAAGAGACCCAGTACTTC. This codes for CASSLRQEETQYF. The chain recombines TRBV5-1 with TRBJ2-5; D unresolved. The CDR3 totals 13 residues. The V gene lost 4 bases and the J gene lost 3 bases, with 10 bases spanning the gap. Germline assignment: CDR1 SGHRS and CDR2 YFSETQ.

The chain combines TRBV10-1 with TRBJ2-7; 7 bases fit TRBD1. The germline V gene encodes CDR1 WNHNN and CDR2 SYGVQD (reference sequence). This CDR3 is built from 16 residues. With 7 bases clipped from V and 4 bases from J, the junction kept 16 bases outside the gene matches. DNA of the CDR3: TGCGCCAGCAAATCCCCGACAGGGCAGAGAGATTACGAGCAGTACTTC. This translates into CASKSPTGQRDYEQYF.

CDR3 region: CASSGRVGPSYYEQYF. CDR3 DNA sequence: TGTGCCAGCAGTGGTCGGGTCGGACCTTCCTACTACGAGCAGTACTTC. The chain couples TRBV6-1 to TRBJ2-7; D is ambiguous. This CDR3 is 16 amino acids long. Germline assignment: CDR1 MNHNS and CDR2 SASEGT. V was trimmed by 4 bases and J by 3 bases, leaving 19 bases between them.

CDR3 residues: CASSSPGSPLHF. The CDR3 DNA reads as TGTGCCAGCAGCTCCCCTGGGTCACCCCTCCACTTT. The chain carries TRBV7-3 and TRBJ1-6; D remains ambiguous. In germline, CDR1 is SGHTA, CDR2 FQGTGA. The CDR3 is made up of 12 amino acids. V was shortened by 4 bases and J by 10 bases, with 8 bases between the two germline ends.

The chain combines TRBV6-5 with TRBJ1-2, with a weak D call TRBD1 (5 bases). Germline CDR1 reads MNHEY; CDR2 reads SVGAGI. CDR3 size: 13 residues. Trimming cost V 6 bases and J 7 bases, with 15 bases left between them. The CDR3 region is CASRPSGGGGYTF. CDR3 nucleotide sequence: TGTGCCAGCAGACCCAGTGGCGGGGGTGGCTACACCTTC.